Shown below are 24 T cell receptor beta chains from a single sample sequenced in a study of T-cell reconstitution after alpha-beta-depleted transplantation in children. As it was prepared, the TCRbeta library received unique molecular identifiers. MiXCR was run by TCRdb on the PCR reads, yielding one entry per CDR3 protein. The repertoire holds around 100,000 distinct CDR3 sequences, with around 5.9% as singletons. Sample: PBMCs, mostly from graft donor cells, taken 60 days after TCRalphabeta/CD19-depleted stem cell transplant. These receptors were obtained from a female patient aged 2 to 10 who had a stem cell transplant for Fanconi anemia, so the T cells may come from the graft donor.

This clonotype showed up many times. This sequence joins TRBV7-9 and TRBJ2-2; no reliable D call. Germline values: CDR1 SEHNR, CDR2 FQNEAQ (reference sequence). The CDR3 has 15 amino acids. V lost 5 bases and J 0 bases, leaving 10 bases between the germline ends. The CDR3 DNA is TGTGCCAGCAGCGAACGGCCTGCGAACACCGGGGAGCTGTTTTTT. Protein: CASSERPANTGELFF.

Many counts were recorded for this clonotype. The V and J genes are TRBV5-1 and TRBJ2-5; D unclear. The CDR3 is 14 residues long. Trimming pared 0 bases from V and 1 base from J, leaving 7 bases between. Germline values: CDR1 SGHRS, CDR2 YFSETQ. CDR3 DNA: TGCGCCAGCAGCTTGGGTGTCATCCAAGAGACCCAGTACTTC. Translation: CASSLGVIQETQYF.

This clonotype was detected many times. This rearrangement joins TRBV7-3 to TRBJ2-7, with TRBD2 identical over 7 bases. With 3 bases clipped from V and 0 bases from J, the junction kept 8 bases outside the gene matches. The CDR3 covers 16 residues. Germline assignment: CDR1 SGHTA and CDR2 FQGTGA. Here the CDR3 DNA reads TGTGCCAGCAGCTTCCCAACCTGGACTAGCTCCTACGAGCAGTACTTC. Translated, it gives CASSFPTWTSSYEQYF.

This clonotype was recorded a few times. The chain has TRBV7-2 and TRBJ1-2, with 9 bases identical to TRBD1. CDR3 length: 15 amino acids. V lost 5 bases to trimming and J lost 8 bases; unmatched junction nucleotides: 12. Germline CDR1 is SGHTA and CDR2 is FQGNSA. The CDR3 spells CASSGWDREIGGYTF. DNA of the CDR3: TGTGCCAGCAGCGGCTGGGACAGGGAGATAGGAGGCTACACCTTC.

This sequence joins TRBV11-2 and TRBJ1-3, with D uncertain. Trimming pared 0 bases from V and 4 bases from J, leaving 1 base between. This CDR3 spans 12 amino acids. CDR1 is SGHAT, CDR2 FQNNGV, per germline. The CDR3 DNA sequence: TGTGCCAGCAGCTTAGAGGGAAACACCATATATTTT. As protein: CASSLEGNTIYF. The full variable domain, rest sourced from reference TRBV11-2 and TRBJ1-3, is EAGVAQSPRYKIIEKRQSVAFWCNPISGHATLYWYQQILGQGPKLLIQFQNNGVVDDSQLPKDRFSAERLKGVDSTLKIQPAKLEDSAVYLCASSLEGNTIYFGEGSWLTVV.

This clonotype was detected a few times. This chain links TRBV28 with TRBJ2-7, with 10 bases matching TRBD2. The V and J ends lost 2 bases and 3 bases, in that order; junction bases with no gene match: 10. In germline, CDR1 is MDHEN, CDR2 SYDVKM. The CDR3 is made up of 17 amino acids. CDR3 protein: CASSLRPSGSWVYEQYF. The DNA of the CDR3 is TGTGCCAGCAGTTTACGTCCTAGCGGGAGCTGGGTCTACGAGCAGTACTTC.

The genes are TRBV20-1 and TRBJ2-7, with TRBD2 matching 11 bases. V shed 4 bases and J 5 bases; nucleotides not matched to a gene: 7. CDR1 and CDR2 (germline): DFQATT, SNEGSKA (reference sequence). The CDR3 covers 14 residues. The CDR3 region is CSANRLAGKDEQYF. The CDR3 coding sequence is TGCAGTGCTAACCGACTAGCGGGAAAAGACGAGCAGTACTTC.

The V and J genes are TRBV4-1 and TRBJ1-3; TRBD1 might be the D (6 bases). Germline V gene lookup returns CDR1 MGHRA and CDR2 YSYEKL. There are 15 residues in the CDR3. The V gene lost 3 bases and the J gene lost 2 bases, with 11 bases spanning the gap. CDR3: CASSQTEGAGNTIYF. The DNA for the CDR3 is TGCGCCAGCAGCCAGACCGAGGGGGCTGGAAACACCATATATTTT.

This clonotype was observed a handful of times. The chain combines TRBV28 with TRBJ2-6; TRBD1 is a possible D gene (7 bases). CDR1 and CDR2 (germline): MDHEN, SYDVKM. V lost 1 base to trimming and J lost 2 bases, with 12 bases between them. This CDR3 comprises 17 residues. This CDR3 is CASSLYAGGTGANVLTF. The DNA of the CDR3 is TGTGCCAGCAGTTTATATGCAGGGGGGACTGGGGCCAACGTCCTGACTTTC.

This clonotype showed up many times. The rearrangement links TRBV28 to TRBJ2-7; 7 bases line up with TRBD2. The CDR3 is 13 residues long. The germline V gene has CDR1 MDHEN and CDR2 SYDVKM. Losses at the gene ends were 6 bases for V and 2 bases for J; bases not matched to a gene: 4. The DNA for the CDR3 is TGTGCCAGCAGACGCGGGGGACCCTACGAGCAGTACTTC. This translates into CASRRGGPYEQYF.

This clonotype was detected a few times. J is TRBJ2-5 and V is TRBV7-3, with a tentative D call TRBD2 (6 bases). The germline gives CDR1 SGHTA, CDR2 FQGTGA. V dropped 4 bases and J dropped 5 bases, with 17 bases sitting between them. This CDR3 comprises 15 residues. The CDR3 DNA reads as TGTGCCAGCAGCTCTTCCGGTGCTCGGGGGGAGACCCAGTACTTC. Translated: CASSSSGARGETQYF.

This chain connects TRBV6-5 to TRBJ2-1, with 7 bases that match TRBD2. This CDR3 has 17 residues. Germline V CDR1 and CDR2: MNHEY, SVGAGI. V shed 2 bases and J 0 bases; nucleotides not matched to a gene: 7. The CDR3 reads CASSYVGRGSSYNEQFF. The CDR3 region has the DNA TGTGCCAGCAGTTACGTCGGGCGGGGGAGCTCCTACAATGAGCAGTTCTTC.

This clonotype occurred many times. This chain joins TRBV5-1 and TRBJ2-7, with D perhaps TRBD1 (6 bases). Deletions cut 2 bases from V and 3 bases from J, with 9 bases between. There are 13 residues in the CDR3. CDR1 is SGHRS, CDR2 YFSETQ, per germline. CDR3 nucleotides: TGCGCCAGCAGCTTTACAGGGTACTACGAGCAGTACTTC. It is translated as CASSFTGYYEQYF.

This clonotype was observed at least ten times. The chain employs TRBV20-1 and TRBJ2-1; the match to TRBD2 covers 8 bases. This CDR3 is built from 12 residues. CDR1 is DFQATT, CDR2 SNEGSKA, per germline (reference sequence). Germline trimming cut 5 bases from V and 8 bases from J; bases unmatched to any gene: 5. This chain's CDR3 is CSAARGGDEQFF. The CDR3 nucleotides read TGCAGTGCTGCACGGGGGGGTGATGAGCAGTTCTTC.

This clonotype has a handful of counts. The rearrangement uses TRBV6-2 or TRBV6-3 and TRBJ2-7; D might be TRBD1 or TRBD2, each matching 7 bases. Deletions cut 6 bases from V and 4 bases from J, with 22 bases between. The CDR3 is 16 residues long. Germline CDR1 MNHEY, CDR2 SVGEGT. CDR3 bases: TGTGCCAGCAGCGCCCGCCGACAGGGAGGGGGTTACGAGCAGTACTTC. Amino acid sequence: CASSARRQGGGYEQYF.

The chain recombines TRBV29-1 with TRBJ1-1; D is ambiguous. Trimming took off 2 bases at V and 1 base at J, with 17 bases between the two ends. CDR3 size: 16 residues. CDR1 SQVTM and CDR2 ANQGSEA come from the germline V gene. The CDR3 reads CSVELRQVIGNTEAFF. In DNA form, the CDR3 reads TGCAGCGTTGAACTGCGGCAGGTCATAGGGAACACTGAAGCTTTCTTT.

The chain links TRBV5-1 to TRBJ2-7, with D tentatively TRBD2 (6 bases). Germline CDR1 SGHRS, CDR2 YFSETQ. V lost 0 bases to trimming and J lost 3 bases, with 19 bases between them. CDR3 length equals 17 residues. The chain's CDR3 is CASSLDGVAGSVYEQYF. The DNA for the CDR3 is TGCGCCAGCAGCTTGGACGGGGTCGCGGGGTCTGTCTACGAGCAGTACTTC.

This clonotype turned up a few times. This chain connects TRBV7-2 to TRBJ2-3; D possibly corresponds to TRBD2 (6 bases). Germline V gene sequence: CDR1 SGHTA, CDR2 FQGNSA. This CDR3 spans 13 amino acids. V lost 3 bases to trimming and J lost 6 bases, with 10 bases between them. The CDR3 region is CASSFNRGDTQYF. CDR3 coding DNA: TGTGCCAGCAGCTTTAACCGGGGGGATACGCAGTATTTT.

The sample holds a few counts of this clonotype. V usage is TRBV29-1 and J usage is TRBJ1-4; perhaps TRBD1 as D (6 bases). The germline V gene encodes CDR1 SQVTM and CDR2 ANQGSEA. This CDR3 comprises 12 residues. V lost 4 bases and J 8 bases, leaving 11 bases between the germline ends. CDR3: CSVVQGREKLFF. CDR3 nucleotide sequence: TGCAGCGTTGTACAGGGTCGGGAAAAACTGTTTTTT.

The rearrangement joins TRBV5-5 to TRBJ1-6; D might be TRBD1 (5 bases). The germline V gene has CDR1 SGHKS and CDR2 YYEKEE (reference sequence). V was cut by 2 bases and J by 6 bases, with 12 bases left in between. The length of the CDR3 is 15 residues. This chain's CDR3 is CASSFSTALNSPLHF. As DNA, the CDR3 is TGTGCCAGCAGCTTCTCGACAGCTCTTAATTCACCCCTCCACTTT.

This clonotype was picked up many times. J is TRBJ2-5 and V is TRBV9; 9 bases are a match to TRBD2. Germline-derived CDR1 and CDR2 are SGDLS and YYNGEE. The CDR3 has 15 residues. J was trimmed by 5 bases and V by 0 bases; bases with no gene match: 5. CDR3 DNA: TGTGCCAGCAGCGTAGAGTGGACTAGCGCGGAGACCCAGTACTTC. The encoded protein is CASSVEWTSAETQYF.

The genes are TRBV2 and TRBJ1-5; TRBD1 aligns across 8 bases. The length of the CDR3 is 18 residues. The ends lost 11 bases at V and 0 bases at J; junction bases unmatched: 18. The germline CDR1 and CDR2 sequences are SNHLY and FYNNEI. DNA of the CDR3: TGTGCCTTCAGTTTAGCGGACAGGGAGCTTTATAGCAATCAGCCCCAGCATTTT. Its translation: CAFSLADRELYSNQPQHF. Variable domain in full (rest from reference TRBV2 and TRBJ1-5): EPEVTQTPSHQVTQMGQEVILRCVPISNHLYFYWYRQILGQKVEFLVSFYNNEISEKSEIFDDQFSVERPDGSNFTLKIRSTKLEDSAMYFCAFSLADRELYSNQPQHFGDGTRLSIL.

The chain has TRBV18 and TRBJ1-2, with 8 bases fitting TRBD1. The germline gives CDR1 KGHSH, CDR2 LQKENI. Unmatched junction bases numbered 12, after V lost 6 bases and J lost 9 bases. The CDR3 contains 14 residues. The CDR3 nucleotides read TGTGCCAGCTCGCCGGACAGGGTGAGGCATCGCTACACCTTC. Residues: CASSPDRVRHRYTF.

This clonotype was seen ten or more times. The rearrangement joins TRBV28 to TRBJ1-4, with 9 nucleotides matching TRBD1. The V segment lost 8 bases and the J segment 0 bases; nucleotides outside the gene matches: 7. The CDR3 consists of 16 residues. Germline V gene sequence: CDR1 MDHEN, CDR2 SYDVKM. CDR3 amino acids: CASRGTGPPTNEKLFF. The CDR3 DNA reads as TGTGCCAGCCGGGGGACAGGGCCACCAACTAATGAAAAACTGTTTTTT.